Given below is one TCR beta chain in context. The sample originates from a study of blood T cell repertoires in COVID-19. As originally analysed: Amplification of reference gene primers was used by the study to estimate nucleated cell counts. Here immunoSEQ multiplex PCR was the method, and the copy in TCRdb shows in-frame clones only, minus some. V and J calls and clone size are copied from that table; D and trimming were computed from the DNA. The data hold more than 300,000 clones, with more than 70% observed a single time. The CDR3 loop spans 14 amino acids. The trim removed 6 bases at V and 4 bases at J, leaving 9 bases unmatched. Germline V gene lookup returns CDR1 ENHRY and CDR2 SYGVKD.

The rearrangement links TRBV10-3 to TRBJ2-7; 7 bases are a match to TRBD1. Sample: peripheral blood. This TCR came from a man between 18 and 35 years old who had recovered from COVID-19. The CDR3 DNA reads TGTGCCATCAGGGTGGGGACAGCAAAGTACGAGCAGTACTTC. This translates into CAIRVGTAKYEQYF.